The 19 T cell receptor beta chains below come from one sample, sequenced in a study of CD8 T cells in ankylosing spondylitis. Using its own MiXCR run on the 5' RACE reads, TCRdb lists one record per CDR3 protein. The sample has 250,000 or so distinct CDR3 sequences, around 10% seen once. The sample comprised blood, either unsorted or a sorted T cell fraction (not recorded which). The source is a male donor with ankylosing spondylitis or in good health (not recorded which).

The table lists this clonotype with a few counts. The chain is built from TRBV12-3 or TRBV12-4 and TRBJ1-1; a weak D match, TRBD1 (5 bases). V lost 6 bases, J lost 0 bases, and 17 bases lay in between. The CDR3 is made up of 16 amino acids. In DNA form, the CDR3 reads TGTGCCAGCAGCACTTGGGGGGGGAGGCTGAACACTGAAGCTTTCTTT. It encodes CASSTWGGRLNTEAFF.

The gene calls are TRBV5-1 and TRBJ1-2; 8 bases agree with TRBD1. The CDR3 length is 14 residues. Germline V gene lookup returns CDR1 SGHRS and CDR2 YFSETQ. The trim removed 4 bases at V and 5 bases at J, leaving 7 bases unmatched. CDR3 protein: CASSHGQGEYGYTF. The CDR3 DNA reads TGCGCCAGCAGCCATGGACAGGGAGAATATGGCTACACCTTC.

There are a few counts of this clonotype. This sequence joins TRBV10-3 and TRBJ2-7; D possibly uses TRBD1 or TRBD2 (5 bases each). Trimming stripped 10 bases from V and 5 bases from J, with 24 bases between. The CDR3 covers 15 residues. The V gene's germline CDR1 is ENHRY and CDR2 SYGVKD. CDR3 nucleotides: TGTGCCACAAGGGGAGCGGTGGCAGGGTCGAACGAGCAGTACTTC. It yields the protein CATRGAVAGSNEQYF.

The chain has TRBV5-4 and TRBJ2-1, with a tentative D call TRBD2 (6 bases). The CDR3 length is 13 residues. Per the germline V gene, CDR1 is SGHNT and CDR2 is YYREEE (reference sequence). The V gene lost 4 bases and the J gene lost 10 bases, with 15 bases spanning the gap. The DNA for the CDR3 is TGTGCCAGCAGCAAGGGACTGGGCGGAGAGCAGTTCTTC. It yields the protein CASSKGLGGEQFF.

The chain couples TRBV4-1 to TRBJ2-7; TRBD2 aligns across 10 bases. Germline V gene sequence: CDR1 MGHRA, CDR2 YSYEKL. The V and J ends lost 0 bases and 4 bases, in that order; junction bases with no gene match: 9. The CDR3 spans 17 residues. The CDR3 loop is CASSQDSSAGGQYEQYF. In nucleotides, the CDR3 is TGCGCCAGCAGCCAAGATTCATCAGCGGGAGGGCAATACGAGCAGTACTTC.

This clonotype has a count of ten or more. The chain couples TRBV12-3 or TRBV12-4 to TRBJ1-5; D is perhaps TRBD1 (6 bases). Trimming removed 3 bases at V and 1 base at J, with 10 bases between. This CDR3 is 15 amino acids long. CDR3 nucleotide sequence: TGTGCCAGCAGTTTTCAGGGGACGAGCAATCAGCCCCAGCATTTT. It codes for CASSFQGTSNQPQHF.

This clonotype occurred many times. The rearrangement uses TRBV10-3 and TRBJ2-3; 9 bases map to TRBD2. This CDR3 has 14 residues. V shed 10 bases and J 7 bases; nucleotides not matched to a gene: 12. CDR1 and CDR2 from the germline V gene are ENHRY and SYGVKD. The CDR3 sequence is CATKVPSGANTQYF. The CDR3 region has the DNA TGTGCCACGAAGGTGCCTAGCGGGGCAAATACGCAGTATTTT.

There are a few counts of this clonotype. CDR3 loop: CASSLFRDTLFRESSYNEQFF. CDR3 DNA sequence: TGTGCCAGCAGCTTATTCCGGGACACTCTGTTCCGGGAGAGCTCCTACAATGAGCAGTTCTTC. The chain is built from TRBV11-2 and TRBJ2-1, with D perhaps given as TRBD1 or TRBD2 (6 bases each). Germline V gives CDR1 SGHAT, CDR2 FQNNGV. V lost 2 bases and J 0 bases, leaving 26 bases between the germline ends. CDR3 length: 21 residues. Looking up the rest from reference TRBV11-2 and TRBJ2-1 gives the full variable domain: EAGVAQSPRYKIIEKRQSVAFWCNPISGHATLYWYQQILGQGPKLLIQFQNNGVVDDSQLPKDRFSAERLKGVDSTLKIQPAKLEDSAVYLCASSLFRDTLFRESSYNEQFFGPGTRLTVL.

This clonotype was seen ten or more times. The V and J genes are TRBV5-1 and TRBJ1-6, with D hard to call. Trimming removed 0 bases at V and 7 bases at J, with 11 bases between. The CDR3 runs 15 residues. Per germline, CDR1 SGHRS and CDR2 YFSETQ. The CDR3: CASSLGVPPNSPLHF. In DNA form, the CDR3 reads TGCGCCAGCAGCTTGGGGGTCCCCCCGAATTCACCCCTCCACTTT.

This clonotype was detected ten times or more. The chain's CDR3 is CSVRGGIGPYEQYF. As DNA, the CDR3 is TGCAGCGTCAGAGGGGGCATCGGACCCTACGAGCAGTACTTC. This chain connects TRBV29-1 to TRBJ2-7; TRBD1 aligns across 7 bases. The CDR3 sequence is 14 residues long. The V gene's germline CDR1 is SQVTM and CDR2 ANQGSEA. J lost 2 bases, V lost 6 bases, and 10 bases had no gene match.

In this sample, this clonotype turned up many times. This chain connects TRBV20-1 to TRBJ1-2, with TRBD1 as a possible D gene (5 bases). The CDR3 has 19 amino acids. Germline CDR1 and CDR2: DFQATT and SNEGSKA (reference sequence). Trimming took off 1 base at V and 3 bases at J, with 27 bases between the two ends. The CDR3 region has the DNA TGCAGTGCTAGAGGCGGGGGACCGATCAAGAGGACTTTATACTATGGCTACACCTTC. It is translated as CSARGGGPIKRTLYYGYTF.

This clonotype has ten or more counts. CDR3 nucleotides: TGTGCCAGCAGTGAAGTACGACAGGAGCAGTTCTTC. Amino acids: CASSEVRQEQFF. V usage is TRBV2 and J usage is TRBJ2-1, with D perhaps matching TRBD1 (5 bases). V was clipped by 1 base and J by 10 bases, with 8 bases between them. The CDR3 has 12 residues. Germline CDR1 is SNHLY and CDR2 is FYNNEI.

The chain links TRBV6-1 to TRBJ2-1, with TRBD2 identical over 10 bases. The CDR3 consists of 16 residues. Germline loops: CDR1 MNHNS, CDR2 SASEGT. The V segment lost 6 bases and the J segment 4 bases; nucleotides outside the gene matches: 9. The CDR3 here is CASRQAGGRGYNEQFF. CDR3 sequence (DNA): TGTGCCAGCAGACAAGCGGGGGGGCGAGGGTACAATGAGCAGTTCTTC.

This clonotype has a count of ten or more. The chain links TRBV12-3 or TRBV12-4 to TRBJ1-2; the D is unclear. This CDR3 spans 14 amino acids. Trimming stripped 1 base from V and 7 bases from J, with 13 bases between. The CDR3 sequence: CASSLGPGVGGYTF. CDR3 sequence (DNA): TGTGCCAGCAGTTTAGGCCCGGGTGTGGGTGGCTACACCTTC.

This clonotype was detected many times. The J gene is TRBJ2-7, the V gene TRBV3-1; 9 positions agree with TRBD1. CDR3 length equals 15 residues. CDR1 is LGHDT and CDR2 is YNNKEL in the germline V gene (reference sequence). With V trimmed by 2 bases and J by 2 bases, 4 bases remained unmatched. The CDR3, as DNA: TGTGCCAGCAGCCAACCCGGGACAGGGCCCTACGAGCAGTACTTC. It encodes CASSQPGTGPYEQYF.

This clonotype has a count of ten or more. The chain uses TRBV12-3 or TRBV12-4 and TRBJ1-1, with D uncertain. The CDR3 length is 13 residues. V lost 6 bases and J 1 base, leaving 9 bases between the germline ends. The CDR3 spells CASSFNRNTEAFF. CDR3 coding DNA: TGTGCCAGCAGCTTTAATAGGAACACTGAAGCTTTCTTT.

This clonotype was counted between two and nine times. This chain links TRBV5-1 with TRBJ1-3, with a weak D call TRBD1 (5 bases). The CDR3 extends over 14 amino acids. In germline, CDR1 is SGHRS, CDR2 YFSETQ. V dropped 3 bases and J dropped 2 bases, with 9 bases sitting between them. CDR3 DNA sequence: TGCGCCAGCAGCTGGGGGGTCCCTGGAAACACCATATATTTT. Its translation is CASSWGVPGNTIYF.

This clonotype was counted ten times or more. The chain employs TRBV6-2 or TRBV6-3 and TRBJ2-7; D is undetermined. The CDR3 is made up of 20 amino acids. CDR1 is MNHEY and CDR2 is SVGEGT in the germline V gene. V gave up 2 bases and J gave up 2 bases, with 28 bases separating them. The CDR3 DNA is TGTGCCAGCAGTTACGGCTTTGGCCAGGCCTCTCATACTCCAACCTACGAGCAGTACTTC. Translating it yields CASSYGFGQASHTPTYEQYF.

The table lists this clonotype with many counts. This chain uses TRBV20-1 with TRBJ2-1, with D tentatively TRBD2 (5 bases). Germline values: CDR1 DFQATT, CDR2 SNEGSKA (reference sequence). V was trimmed by 6 bases and J by 6 bases, leaving 15 bases between them. The CDR3 contains 13 residues. CDR3 sequence reads: CSAASDSLNEQFF. The CDR3 DNA sequence: TGCAGTGCGGCCTCGGACTCCCTCAATGAGCAGTTCTTC.